This T cell receptor beta chain was recovered during a study of CD8 T cells in Susac syndrome. Points from the study as a whole: The study admitted that it had a relatively small number of individuals in its TCR sequencing and HLA analysis.

Germline V CDR1 and CDR2: DFQATT, SNEGSKA (reference sequence). The CDR3 is made up of 12 amino acids. The V end lost 5 bases, the J end lost 2 bases, and 7 bases lay between the germline ends. Random hexamers were used to reverse transcribe the RNA input (about 0.5 to 1 ug). Amplification of TCR beta CDR3 spanned 54 Vbeta and 13 Jbeta via immunoSEQ multiplex PCR. TCRdb re-analysed the immunoSEQ multiplex PCR reads in MiXCR, keeping a single row per CDR3 protein. The sample holds over 120,000 distinct CDR3 sequences, more than 85% seen once. The authors sequenced TCR beta from blood CD8+ and CD4+ T cells. With respect to this clonotype: Its antigen is as yet unknown.

Sequenced material: CD4+ T cells from PBMCs. The V gene is TRBV20-1, the J gene TRBJ1-5; no clear D gene. The clonotype was recovered from a human donor with Susac syndrome. The CDR3 DNA reads as TGCAGTGCTGAACGGGGCAATCAGCCCCAGCATTTT. It encodes CSAERGNQPQHF.